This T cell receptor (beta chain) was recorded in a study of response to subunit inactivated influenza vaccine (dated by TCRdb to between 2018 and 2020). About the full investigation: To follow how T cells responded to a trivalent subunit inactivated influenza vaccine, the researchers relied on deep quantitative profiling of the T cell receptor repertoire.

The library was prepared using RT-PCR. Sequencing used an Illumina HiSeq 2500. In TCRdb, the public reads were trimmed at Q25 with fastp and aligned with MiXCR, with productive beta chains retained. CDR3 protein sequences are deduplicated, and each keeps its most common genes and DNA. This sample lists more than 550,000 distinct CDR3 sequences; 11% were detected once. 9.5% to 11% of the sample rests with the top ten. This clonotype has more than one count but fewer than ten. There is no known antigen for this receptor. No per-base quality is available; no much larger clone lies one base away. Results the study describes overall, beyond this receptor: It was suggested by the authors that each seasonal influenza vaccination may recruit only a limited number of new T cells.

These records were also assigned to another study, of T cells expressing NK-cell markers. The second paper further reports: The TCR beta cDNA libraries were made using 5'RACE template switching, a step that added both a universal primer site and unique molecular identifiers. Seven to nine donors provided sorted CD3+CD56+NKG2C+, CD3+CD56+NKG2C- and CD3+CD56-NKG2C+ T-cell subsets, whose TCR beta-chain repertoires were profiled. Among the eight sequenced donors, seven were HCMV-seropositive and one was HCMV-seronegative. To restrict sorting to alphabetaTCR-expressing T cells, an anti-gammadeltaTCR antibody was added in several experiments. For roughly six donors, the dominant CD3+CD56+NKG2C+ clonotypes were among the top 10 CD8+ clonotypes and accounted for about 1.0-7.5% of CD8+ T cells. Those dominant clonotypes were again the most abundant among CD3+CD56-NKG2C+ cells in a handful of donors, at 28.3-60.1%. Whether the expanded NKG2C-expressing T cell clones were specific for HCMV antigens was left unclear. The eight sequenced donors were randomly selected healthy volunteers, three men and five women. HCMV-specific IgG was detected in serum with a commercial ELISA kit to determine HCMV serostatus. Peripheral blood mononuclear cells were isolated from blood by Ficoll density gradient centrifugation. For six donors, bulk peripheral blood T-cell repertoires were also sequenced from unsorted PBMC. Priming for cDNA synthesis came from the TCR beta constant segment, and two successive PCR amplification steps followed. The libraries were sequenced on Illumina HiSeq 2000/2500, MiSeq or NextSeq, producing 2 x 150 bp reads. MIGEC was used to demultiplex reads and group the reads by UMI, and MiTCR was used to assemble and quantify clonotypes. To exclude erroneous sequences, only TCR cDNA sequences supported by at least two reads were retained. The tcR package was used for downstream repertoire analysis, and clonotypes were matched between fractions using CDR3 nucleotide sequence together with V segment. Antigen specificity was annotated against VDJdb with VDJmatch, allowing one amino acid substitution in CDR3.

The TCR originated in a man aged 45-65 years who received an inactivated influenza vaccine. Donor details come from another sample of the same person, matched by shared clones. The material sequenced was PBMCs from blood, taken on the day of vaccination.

The CDR3: CASSHRETDTQYF. Read as DNA, the sequence is TGCGCCAGCAGTCACAGGGAGACAGATACGCAGTATTTT. Recombination connected TRBV5-1 to TRBJ2-3; a tentative D call is TRBD1 (6 bases match). At the junction V is shortened by 5 bases and J by 3 bases, with 10 bases in between. Via the germline V gene, CDR1 is SGHRS and CDR2 YFSETQ. The CDR3 numbers 13 residues from cysteine through phenylalanine. The only DNA kept is the CDR3, 39 bases in frame from the first base.